These 32 T cell receptor beta chains originate from one sample sequenced in a study of T cell changes during pregnancy in multiple sclerosis. Repertoires were generated with immunoSEQ multiplex PCR, while TCRdb's copy carries only in-frame clones and drops some. The sample includes about 89,000 clones, 90% to 95% of them seen just once. The specimen was peripheral blood, collected in the third trimester of pregnancy. The receptors derive from a female donor with multiple sclerosis, enrolled in a pregnancy study.

V gene TRBV18 combines with J gene TRBJ2-1, with D possibly TRBD2 on 5 matching bases. CDR3 length equals 16 residues. Germline assignment: CDR1 KGHSH and CDR2 LQKENI. V shed 0 bases and J shed 0 bases, with 9 bases lying between them. Here the CDR3 reads CASSPPLLASYNEQFF. CDR3 bases: TGTGCCAGCTCACCACCTCTGCTAGCCTCCTACAATGAGCAGTTCTTC.

The J gene is TRBJ2-5, the V gene TRBV4-1; TRBD2 aligns across 9 bases. There are 19 residues in the CDR3. Per germline, CDR1 MGHRA and CDR2 YSYEKL. V gave up 2 bases and J gave up 2 bases; unmatched junction bases: 15. Written as DNA, the CDR3 is TGCGCCAGCAGCCAAATCTCTCTCAGGACTAGCGTAATTCAAGAGACCCAGTACTTC. Its translation: CASSQISLRTSVIQETQYF.

V usage is TRBV7-9 and J usage is TRBJ1-4; 9 bases line up with TRBD1. After removal of 5 bases from V and 1 base from J, the junction contained 8 bases not matched to a gene. The CDR3 contains 17 residues. In germline, CDR1 is SEHNR, CDR2 FQNEAQ (reference sequence). The CDR3 sequence: CASSPPDRGLTNEKLFF. The CDR3 DNA sequence: TGTGCCAGCAGCCCCCCGGACAGGGGACTAACTAATGAAAAACTGTTTTTT.

V gene TRBV2 combines with J gene TRBJ2-1; D is unresolved. Germline lookup yields CDR1 SNHLY and CDR2 FYNNEI. The germline V and J ends were trimmed by 8 bases and 12 bases, with 17 bases remaining between them. This CDR3 is 12 amino acids long. The DNA of the CDR3 is TGTGCCAGCGGGTTGGAGCGCGCCGGGCAGTTCTTC. Its protein is CASGLERAGQFF.

J is TRBJ2-2 and V is TRBV4-3; maybe TRBD2 (6 bases). The CDR3 has 18 amino acids. V lost 0 bases to trimming and J lost 2 bases, with 16 bases between them. Germline-derived CDR1 and CDR2 are LGHNA and YSLEER. Written as DNA, the CDR3 is TGCGCCAGCAGCCAAGATCTAGGAGGGATGGCTAACACCGGGGAGCTGTTTTTT. Translated: CASSQDLGGMANTGELFF.

In its sample, this clone was seen once. One junction end disagrees with the germline gene, perhaps due to a read error. The chain uses TRBV4-3 and TRBJ1-5; D gene uncertain. The germline gives CDR1 LGHNA, CDR2 YSLEER. The CDR3 has 13 residues. DNA for the CDR3: TGCGCCAGCAGTCAAGACCCTTATCAGCCCCAGCATTTT. This encodes CASSQDPYQPQHF.

The chain has TRBV10-2 and TRBJ1-5; TRBD1 is a possible D gene (6 bases). Trimming left V 4 bases short and J 4 bases short, with 11 bases between. CDR1 WSHSY and CDR2 SAAADI come from the germline V gene. The CDR3 runs 14 residues. The CDR3 sequence: CASSVAGDNQPQHF. The CDR3 DNA follows: TGCGCCAGCAGTGTGGCAGGGGATAATCAGCCCCAGCATTTT.

This clone was detected once. The CDR3 here is CASSSGTGGPYEQYF. CDR3 DNA: TGTGCCAGCAGCTCAGGGACAGGGGGTCCCTACGAGCAGTACTTC. V usage is TRBV5-5 and J usage is TRBJ2-7, with 11 bases that match TRBD1. V lost 3 bases to trimming and J lost 2 bases; unmatched junction nucleotides: 4. The CDR3 covers 15 residues. In germline, CDR1 is SGHKS, CDR2 YYEKEE (reference sequence).

The chain is built from TRBV28 and TRBJ2-6; 7 bases line up with TRBD1. The CDR3 runs to 19 residues. V lost 3 bases, J lost 0 bases, and 11 bases stayed unmatched. The germline V gene encodes CDR1 MDHEN and CDR2 SYDVKM. This CDR3 reads CASSFRHSRDSSGANVLTF. For the CDR3, the DNA is TGTGCCAGCAGTTTCAGGCACTCGAGGGACAGCTCTGGGGCCAACGTCCTGACTTTC.

This chain connects TRBV25-1 to TRBJ2-2; 7 nucleotides match TRBD1. CDR3 length: 14 residues. V shed 7 bases, J shed 3 bases, and the junction held 5 bases outside the gene matches. Germline-derived CDR1 and CDR2 are MGHDK and SYGVNS. The CDR3 DNA follows: TGTGCCAGCAAGAGGCAGGGGGACACCGGGGAGCTGTTTTTT. Amino acid sequence: CASKRQGDTGELFF.

The chain has TRBV27 and TRBJ1-1; 7 bases line up with TRBD1. V was pared by 5 bases and J by 2 bases, with 14 bases of the junction left unmatched. CDR3 length equals 17 residues. CDR1 is MNHEY and CDR2 is SMNVEV in the germline V gene (reference sequence). In DNA, the CDR3 is TGTGCCAGCAGTCGAAAGGGGGCGACACTTACCAACACTGAAGCTTTCTTT. This sequence encodes CASSRKGATLTNTEAFF.

The rearrangement links TRBV14 to TRBJ1-2; 8 bases are shared with TRBD1. From germline, CDR1 is SGHDN and CDR2 FVKESK. The V gene end was trimmed by 5 bases and the J gene end by 0 bases; junction bases not matched to a gene: 8. The CDR3 spans 16 residues. CDR3 amino acids: CASSRTGRSANYGYTF. CDR3 DNA: TGTGCCAGCAGCAGGACAGGGAGAAGCGCTAACTATGGCTACACCTTC. Full variable domain (rest looked up from reference TRBV14 and TRBJ1-2): EAGVTQFPSHSVIEKGQTVTLRCDPISGHDNLYWYRRVMGKEIKFLLHFVKESKQDESGMPNNRFLAERTGGTYSTLKVQPAELEDSGVYFCASSRTGRSANYGYTFGSGTRLTVV.

J is TRBJ2-7 and V is TRBV6-1, with D possibly TRBD2 on 5 matching bases. From germline, CDR1 is MNHNS and CDR2 SASEGT. CDR3 size: 14 residues. Trimming left V 7 bases short and J 3 bases short, with 16 bases between. CDR3 nucleotides: TGTGCCAGCAACTTCCTCTCAGAGGGCTACGAGCAGTACTTC. Its translation is CASNFLSEGYEQYF.

The chain has TRBV18 and TRBJ1-2; 10 bases align to TRBD1. Losses at the gene ends were 1 base for V and 7 bases for J; bases not matched to a gene: 6. CDR1 and CDR2 (germline): KGHSH, LQKENI. The CDR3 sequence is 15 residues long. CDR3 region: CASSPRDRGVGGYTF. The CDR3 DNA is TGTGCCAGCTCACCACGGGACAGGGGCGTAGGTGGCTACACCTTC.

The chain combines TRBV10-3 with TRBJ2-3, with 9 bases aligning to TRBD1. The CDR3 consists of 14 residues. The V gene's germline CDR1 is ENHRY and CDR2 SYGVKD. J gave up 0 bases and V 7 bases, and 2 bases lay outside the gene matches. The CDR3 coding sequence is TGTGCCATCATGGGACAGGGTAGCACAGATACGCAGTATTTT. Translation gives CAIMGQGSTDTQYF.

The chain recombines TRBV28 with TRBJ2-5; 10 positions match TRBD2. With 5 bases clipped from V and 5 bases from J, the junction kept 8 bases outside the gene matches. The CDR3 is 15 amino acids. CDR1 and CDR2 from the germline V gene are MDHEN and SYDVKM. The CDR3 spells CASSPPLAGVETQYF. The DNA of the CDR3 is TGTGCCAGCAGTCCCCCCCTAGCGGGAGTTGAGACCCAGTACTTC.

The chain is built from TRBV4-1 and TRBJ1-2; maybe TRBD1 (6 bases). CDR1 is MGHRA, CDR2 YSYEKL, per germline. The ends were cut back, 0 bases at V and 4 bases at J, with 21 bases in the middle. The CDR3 totals 18 residues. The CDR3 spells CASSQDQRGTGLLYGYTF. The DNA for the CDR3 is TGCGCCAGCAGCCAAGATCAGCGGGGAACAGGGTTACTCTATGGCTACACCTTC.

This chain uses TRBV7-3 with TRBJ2-1; D not resolved. This CDR3 is built from 15 residues. The V gene's germline CDR1 is SGHTA and CDR2 FQGTGA. Deletions cut 9 bases from V and 2 bases from J, with 17 bases between. CDR3 nucleotide sequence: TGTGCCAGTTCCGGGTCTAAGAGCGCCTACAATGAGCAGTTCTTC. Translating it yields CASSGSKSAYNEQFF.

The V gene is TRBV19, the J gene TRBJ2-7; TRBD2 matches at 9 bases. V dropped 3 bases and J dropped 7; count of bases not matched to a gene: 10. Germline V gene data show CDR1 as LNHDA and CDR2 as SQIVND (reference sequence). The CDR3 loop spans 15 amino acids. The CDR3 DNA follows: TGTGCCAGTAGTATGTGGGGTAGCGGGAGTCTTGAGCAGTACTTC. Translating gives CASSMWGSGSLEQYF.

The chain carries TRBV11-2 and TRBJ1-5, with 7 bases lining up with TRBD1. V shed 1 base and J 0 bases; nucleotides not matched to a gene: 6. Looked up from germline, CDR1 is SGHAT and CDR2 is FQNNGV. The CDR3 extends over 17 amino acids. The CDR3 region is CASSLGRQGYSNQPQHF. CDR3 sequence (DNA): TGTGCCAGCAGCTTAGGCCGACAGGGTTATAGCAATCAGCCCCAGCATTTT.

This CDR3 reads CASSELKDRNTEAFF. CDR3 sequence (DNA): TGTGCCAGCAGTGAACTAAAAGACAGAAACACTGAAGCTTTCTTT. The chain combines TRBV6-4 with TRBJ1-1; a weak D match, TRBD1 (5 bases). V lost 3 bases and J 2 bases, leaving 13 bases between the germline ends. Germline V gene lookup returns CDR1 MRHNA and CDR2 SNTAGT. The CDR3 consists of 15 residues.

The chain is built from TRBV30 and TRBJ1-5, with a tentative D call TRBD1 (6 bases). Germline-derived CDR1 and CDR2 are GTSNPN and SVGIG (reference sequence). The CDR3 runs 16 residues. Trimming left V 3 bases short and J 4 bases short, with 19 bases between. The CDR3 nucleotides read TGTGCCTGGAGGCCTAACACAGGAAGGGGGAATCAGCCCCAGCATTTT. Amino acids: CAWRPNTGRGNQPQHF.

The V call is TRBV7-7, the J call TRBJ2-5, with 12 bases matching TRBD2. This CDR3 contains 15 residues. V lost 5 bases and J lost 4; bases outside the gene matches: 5. Germline loops: CDR1 SSHAT, CDR2 FNYEAQ (reference sequence). The CDR3 bases are TGTGCCAGCAGCCAACTAGCGGGAGGAGTAGAGACCCAGTACTTC. Its translation: CASSQLAGGVETQYF. Together with reference TRBV7-7 and TRBJ2-5, the CDR3 gives the full variable domain: GAGVSQSPRYKVTKRGQDVTLRCDPISSHATLYWYQQALGQGPEFLTYFNYEAQPDKSGLPSDRFSAERPEGSISTLTIQRTEQRDSAMYRCASSQLAGGVETQYFGPGTRLLVL.

The V and J genes are TRBV18 and TRBJ2-1, with 12 bases matching TRBD2. Looked up from germline, CDR1 is KGHSH and CDR2 is LQKENI. After removal of 2 bases from V and 8 bases from J, the junction contained 7 bases not matched to a gene. This CDR3 contains 16 residues. The CDR3 region is CASSPELAGGLDEQFF. The CDR3 bases are TGTGCCAGCTCACCAGAACTAGCGGGGGGATTGGATGAGCAGTTCTTC.

The J gene is TRBJ2-3, the V gene TRBV14, with a tentative D call TRBD2 (5 bases). With 4 bases removed from V and 2 bases from J, the gap between germline ends came to 13 bases. There are 15 residues in the CDR3. CDR1 is SGHDN, CDR2 FVKESK, per germline. The CDR3 DNA follows: TGTGCCAGCAGCCGTAACAGAGGGTCCACAGATACGCAGTATTTT. Residues: CASSRNRGSTDTQYF.

The rearrangement joins TRBV5-1 to TRBJ2-5; no firm D call. V dropped 0 bases and J dropped 4 bases, with 10 bases sitting between them. Germline values: CDR1 SGHRS, CDR2 YFSETQ. The CDR3 is 14 residues long. The CDR3 reads CASSLDGFRETQYF. The CDR3 region has the DNA TGCGCCAGCAGCTTGGATGGCTTCCGAGAGACCCAGTACTTC.

The rearrangement joins TRBV2 to TRBJ2-7, with a tentative D call TRBD1 (7 bases). V shed 6 bases and J shed 5 bases, with 14 bases lying between them. Germline-derived CDR1 and CDR2 are SNHLY and FYNNEI. CDR3 length: 13 amino acids. The CDR3 nucleotides are TGTGCCAGCAGAACAGGGGTAGCGGACGAGCAGTACTTC. Its translation: CASRTGVADEQYF.

This clone is a singleton in its sample. This rearrangement joins TRBV10-1 to TRBJ2-7, with TRBD1 as a possible D gene (5 bases). CDR1 and CDR2 from the germline V gene are WNHNN and SYGVQD (reference sequence). The CDR3 contains 15 residues. Trimming stripped 0 bases from V and 5 bases from J, with 14 bases between. The CDR3 spells CASSESSQGFHEQYF. DNA for the CDR3: TGCGCCAGCAGTGAGTCGAGTCAGGGTTTTCACGAGCAGTACTTC.

The rearrangement joins TRBV2 to TRBJ2-1; 8 bases match TRBD2. CDR1 and CDR2 from the germline V gene are SNHLY and FYNNEI. Trimming at V came to 7 bases and at J to 10 bases, leaving 6 bases not matched to a gene. This CDR3 has 12 amino acids. CDR3 sequence reads: CASTVGREEQFF. The CDR3 nucleotides read TGTGCCAGCACAGTCGGGAGGGAAGAGCAGTTCTTC.

CDR3 coding DNA: TGTGCCAGCAGTCCGGTAGGGACTAGCGGGATTTTGCACTACAATGAGCAGTTCTTC. Translating it yields CASSPVGTSGILHYNEQFF. The chain employs TRBV28 and TRBJ2-1; TRBD2 agrees at 13 bases. There are 19 residues in the CDR3. Losses at the gene ends were 5 bases for V and 3 bases for J; bases not matched to a gene: 13. Germline values: CDR1 MDHEN, CDR2 SYDVKM.

The rearrangement uses TRBV5-1 and TRBJ2-3; TRBD1 matches 7 bases. V lost 0 bases to trimming and J lost 4 bases; unmatched junction nucleotides: 2. The germline CDR1 and CDR2 sequences are SGHRS and YFSETQ. The CDR3 runs to 14 residues. CDR3 coding DNA: TGCGCCAGCAGCTTGGAAGGGGGCCCAGATACGCAGTATTTT. Protein sequence: CASSLEGGPDTQYF. Variable domain in full (rest from reference TRBV5-1 and TRBJ2-3): KAGVTQTPRYLIKTRGQQVTLSCSPISGHRSVSWYQQTPGQGLQFLFEYFSETQRNKGNFPGRFSGRQFSNSRSEMNVSTLELGDSALYLCASSLEGGPDTQYFGPGTRLTVL.

V usage is TRBV5-5 and J usage is TRBJ2-7, with D unclear. Trimming took 6 bases from V and 3 from J, leaving 7 bases between them. CDR3 length: 11 amino acids. Germline CDR1 reads SGHKS; CDR2 reads YYEKEE (reference sequence). The CDR3 region has the DNA TGTGCCAGCACCGTTTACTACGAGCAGTACTTC. This gives the protein CASTVYYEQYF.